This T cell receptor (beta chain) comes out of a study of T cell responses to AZD1222 COVID-19 vaccine. Study-level findings and limits: Reports indicate that nearly half of spike-specific TCRs are directed at unmutated variant regions. Along spike, vaccine-associated CD4 TCRs were found throughout, with dominance at 160-218 and 743-854. Clonal diversity was possibly underestimated, and the donors were mostly white British, with more females. Only 5 or 6 people who got AZD1222 tested seropositive at baseline.

Clones were sequenced by immunoSEQ multiplex PCR, and TCRdb holds only the in-frame ones, with some missing. The sample includes 95,000 to 150,000 clones, approximately 85% of them seen just once. Germline lookup yields CDR1 LNHDA and CDR2 SQIVND (reference sequence). This CDR3 is 16 amino acids long. V dropped 6 bases and J dropped 0 bases, with 12 bases sitting between them. Of note for this clone: Its specificity is not known.

This chain joins TRBV19 and TRBJ2-6, with D perhaps given as TRBD1 or TRBD2 (5 bases each). The sequences come from peripheral blood, collected 28 days after the second AZD1222 dose. This receptor was obtained from an adult who received the AZD1222 COVID-19 vaccine. The CDR3 sequence is CASRGVLRSGANVLTF. The CDR3 coding sequence is TGTGCCAGTAGGGGGGTCCTACGCTCTGGGGCCAACGTCCTGACTTTC.